This TCR beta chain is from a study of shared clonotypes between healthy human individuals. Some clones are missing from TCRdb's copy, which holds only in-frame ones; the method was immunoSEQ multiplex PCR. Of around 530,000 clones in the sample, around 76% were seen once. CDR3 size: 13 residues. CDR1 is LNHDA, CDR2 SQIVND, per germline (reference sequence). The germline V and J ends were trimmed by 5 bases and 4 bases, with 11 bases remaining between them. Overall study results and limits: Sequencing depth was expected to influence donor clonotype sharing.

As to this clone: The antigen remains undetermined. Other nucleotide sequences in the sample specify the same CDR3.

Input material: PBMCs. This TCR derives from a woman between 40 and 50 years old in good health. Some clones in this sample may be carry-over from other donors' samples. The chain joins TRBV19 to TRBJ1-2; D remains ambiguous. The DNA for the CDR3 is TGTGCCAGTAGTCCGGACCGTTTCTATGGCTACACCTTC. It encodes CASSPDRFYGYTF.